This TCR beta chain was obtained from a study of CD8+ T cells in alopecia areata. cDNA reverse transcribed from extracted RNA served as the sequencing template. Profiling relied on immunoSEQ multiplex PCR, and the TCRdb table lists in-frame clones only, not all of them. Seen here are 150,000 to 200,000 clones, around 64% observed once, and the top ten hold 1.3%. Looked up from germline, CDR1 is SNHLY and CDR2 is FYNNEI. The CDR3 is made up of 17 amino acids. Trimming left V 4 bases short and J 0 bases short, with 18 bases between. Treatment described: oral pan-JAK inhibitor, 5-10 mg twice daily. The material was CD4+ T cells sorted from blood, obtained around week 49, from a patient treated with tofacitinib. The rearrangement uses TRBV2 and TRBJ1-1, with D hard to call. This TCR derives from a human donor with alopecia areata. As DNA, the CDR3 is TGTGCCAGCAGTGTGTGGCAGTTCTTGAACATGAACACTGAAGCTTTCTTT. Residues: CASSVWQFLNMNTEAFF.